These 30 T cell receptor beta chains were sequenced from one sample in a study of CD8 T cells in Susac syndrome. Random hexamers served to reverse transcribe roughly 0.5 to 1 ug RNA. TCRdb recomputed calls from the immunoSEQ multiplex PCR reads with MiXCR, one row per CDR3 protein. The sample contains around 300,000 distinct CDR3 sequences, roughly 85% of which appear only once. The sequenced sample was CD8+ T cells from PBMCs. These receptors were collected from a human donor with multiple sclerosis.

V is TRBV7-2 and J is TRBJ1-3; no clear D. The CDR3 spans 15 residues. V lost 5 bases to trimming and J lost 4 bases, with 15 bases between them. Germline V gene lookup returns CDR1 SGHTA and CDR2 FQGNSA. The DNA for the CDR3 is TGTGCCAGCAGCCCCGGTGGAGCAACGGGAAACACCATATATTTT. Translating it yields CASSPGGATGNTIYF.

This chain uses TRBV6-5 with TRBJ2-7, with D possibly matching TRBD2 (5 bases). The germline CDR1 and CDR2 sequences are MNHEY and SVGAGI. Trimming took 0 bases from V and 7 from J, leaving 13 bases between them. The CDR3 loop spans 14 amino acids. The CDR3 nucleotides are TGTGCCAGCAGTTACTCGAGGACTGGACTGGAGCAGTACTTC. Encoded protein: CASSYSRTGLEQYF.

The chain uses TRBV20-1 and TRBJ2-5; tentative D call: TRBD1 (6 bases). V was trimmed by 3 bases and J by 1 base, leaving 18 bases between them. The CDR3 extends over 16 amino acids. Per germline, CDR1 DFQATT and CDR2 SNEGSKA (reference sequence). CDR3 sequence: CSASVPVVGGQETQYF. CDR3 sequence (DNA): TGCAGTGCTAGCGTCCCGGTTGTAGGGGGCCAAGAGACCCAGTACTTC.

This chain links TRBV27 with TRBJ2-1; 9 nucleotides line up with TRBD2. Germline V gene lookup returns CDR1 MNHEY and CDR2 SMNVEV (reference sequence). This CDR3 region has 15 residues. The J segment lost 3 bases and the V segment lost 6 bases, leaving 6 bases of the junction unmatched. The CDR3 region has the DNA TGTGCCAGCAGAGTAGCGGGAGAGGGCTACAATGAGCAGTTCTTC. This encodes CASRVAGEGYNEQFF.

V gene TRBV30 combines with J gene TRBJ2-5; D is ambiguous. The CDR3 covers 13 residues. CDR1 is GTSNPN and CDR2 is SVGIG in the germline V gene (reference sequence). V shed 1 base and J shed 5 bases, with 11 bases lying between them. The CDR3 bases are TGTGCCTGGAGTGAGGACGGTGTGGAGACCCAGTACTTC. Translating gives CAWSEDGVETQYF. Full variable domain (missing parts from reference TRBV30 and TRBJ2-5): SQTIHQWPATLVQPVGSPLSLECTVEGTSNPNLYWYRQAAGRGLQLLFYSVGIGQISSEVPQNLSASRPQDRQFILSSKKLLLSDSGFYLCAWSEDGVETQYFGPGTRLLVL.

The chain couples TRBV2 to TRBJ2-7, with D unclear. Trimming cost V 3 bases and J 2 bases, with 14 bases left between them. In germline, CDR1 is SNHLY, CDR2 FYNNEI. The CDR3 loop spans 15 amino acids. CDR3 loop: CASSDWVGQAYEQYF. The CDR3 DNA sequence: TGTGCCAGCAGTGATTGGGTAGGGCAGGCCTACGAGCAGTACTTC.

The chain's CDR3 is CASTHEGRSGNTIYF. In DNA, the CDR3 is TGTGCCAGCACCCACGAGGGGAGGTCTGGAAACACCATATATTTT. The genes are TRBV18 and TRBJ1-3, with D possibly matching TRBD1 (5 bases). The CDR3 is 15 amino acids. Per germline, CDR1 KGHSH and CDR2 LQKENI. The germline V and J ends were trimmed by 8 bases and 1 base, with 15 bases remaining between them.

The chain couples TRBV29-1 to TRBJ2-7, with D maybe TRBD1 (5 bases). This CDR3 contains 12 residues. Germline V gives CDR1 SQVTM, CDR2 ANQGSEA. The V end lost 6 bases, the J end lost 1 base, and 10 bases lay between the germline ends. CDR3 in amino acids: CSVDQGSYEQYF. As DNA, the CDR3 is TGCAGCGTGGACCAGGGATCCTACGAGCAGTACTTC.

The rearrangement uses TRBV11-2 and TRBJ2-3, with a weak D call TRBD1 (7 bases). The CDR3 covers 16 residues. Trimming took 1 base from V and 0 from J, leaving 11 bases between them. Germline CDR1 is SGHAT and CDR2 is FQNNGV. The CDR3 sequence is CASSLAQGGSTDTQYF. The CDR3 nucleotides are TGTGCCAGCAGCTTAGCCCAGGGGGGAAGCACAGATACGCAGTATTTT.

V gene TRBV6-2 or TRBV6-3 combines with J gene TRBJ2-1; 7 bases line up with TRBD2. Trimming at V came to 2 bases and at J to 8 bases, leaving 3 bases not matched to a gene. Germline V gene sequence: CDR1 MNHEY, CDR2 SVGEGT. The CDR3 covers 13 residues. The CDR3 sequence is CASSYKGGDEQFF. Written as DNA, the CDR3 is TGTGCCAGCAGTTACAAGGGAGGGGATGAGCAGTTCTTC.

This rearrangement joins TRBV14 to TRBJ2-3; TRBD1 matches 8 bases. Germline trimming cut 2 bases from V and 4 bases from J; bases unmatched to any gene: 8. This CDR3 comprises 16 residues. Germline assignment: CDR1 SGHDN and CDR2 FVKESK. CDR3 amino acids: CASSQFQGALADTQYF. The DNA for the CDR3 is TGTGCCAGCAGCCAATTTCAGGGGGCGCTGGCAGATACGCAGTATTTT.

The chain couples TRBV20-1 to TRBJ2-7; no reliable D call. The CDR3 length is 12 residues. Germline V gene data show CDR1 as DFQATT and CDR2 as SNEGSKA (reference sequence). This CDR3 is CCEQFVSYEQYF. CDR3 coding DNA: TGCTGTGAACAGTTTGTCTCCTACGAGCAGTACTTC.

This rearrangement joins TRBV29-1 to TRBJ2-1; D remains ambiguous. Per germline, CDR1 SQVTM and CDR2 ANQGSEA. The CDR3 length is 10 residues. Trimming pared 5 bases from V and 11 bases from J, leaving 10 bases between. DNA for the CDR3: TGCAGCGTTCGGACGGAGCAGCAGTTCTTC. Protein sequence: CSVRTEQQFF.

This clonotype came up once. J is TRBJ2-5 and V is TRBV12-3 or TRBV12-4, with a weak D call TRBD2 (5 bases). The CDR3 consists of 14 residues. V lost 1 base and J 5 bases, leaving 11 bases between the germline ends. The CDR3 coding sequence is TGTGCCAGCAGTTTAGAGTATACGGGGGAGACCCAGTACTTC. Its translation is CASSLEYTGETQYF.

The chain recombines TRBV21-1 with TRBJ2-7. TRBV21-1 constitutes a pseudogene. The CDR3 has 10 amino acids. CDR3 protein: CATRGWEQYF. CDR3 DNA: TGTGCCACCAGGGGGTGGGAGCAGTACTTC.

This sequence joins TRBV28 and TRBJ2-1; 8 bases are a match to TRBD2. Looked up from germline, CDR1 is MDHEN and CDR2 is SYDVKM. CDR3 length: 13 residues. V shed 10 bases and J 5 bases; nucleotides not matched to a gene: 7. The CDR3 coding sequence is TGTGCCAAAGGCCCGGGAGGGCACAATGAGCAGTTCTTC. This translates into CAKGPGGHNEQFF.

The chain employs TRBV27 and TRBJ1-1; possible D gene TRBD1, 5 bases. V was clipped by 5 bases and J by 8 bases, with 12 bases between them. The CDR3 has 12 amino acids. Per the germline V gene, CDR1 is MNHEY and CDR2 is SMNVEV (reference sequence). CDR3 protein: CASSPGGAEAFF. Written as DNA, the CDR3 is TGTGCCAGCAGTCCCGGGGGAGCGGAAGCTTTCTTT.

The chain employs TRBV13 and TRBJ2-2, with D possibly being TRBD1 (8 bases). Germline assignment: CDR1 PRHDT and CDR2 FYEKMQ (reference sequence). V lost 5 bases and J 5 bases, leaving 12 bases between the germline ends. The CDR3 has 14 residues. The DNA for the CDR3 is TGTGCCAGCAGCGTACAGGGGGGGACCGGGGAGCTGTTTTTT. Residues: CASSVQGGTGELFF.

The rearrangement uses TRBV27 and TRBJ2-1; D not certain. This CDR3 region has 14 residues. Trimming took 2 bases from V and 4 from J, leaving 9 bases between them. Germline assignment: CDR1 MNHEY and CDR2 SMNVEV (reference sequence). The CDR3 coding sequence is TGTGCCAGCAGTTTAGTGGACGTATACAATGAGCAGTTCTTC. Translated: CASSLVDVYNEQFF.

The V gene is TRBV6-5, the J gene TRBJ2-1; TRBD2 matches at 10 bases. Unmatched junction bases numbered 9, after V lost 0 bases and J lost 4 bases. The CDR3 is 18 residues long. In germline, CDR1 is MNHEY, CDR2 SVGAGI. The CDR3 reads CASSYSTRGLAEYNEQFF. The CDR3 DNA reads as TGTGCCAGCAGTTACTCAACACGTGGACTAGCGGAATACAATGAGCAGTTCTTC.

The chain joins TRBV11-3 to TRBJ2-1; D tentatively reads TRBD1 or TRBD2 (5 bases each). CDR1 is SGHNT, CDR2 YENEEA, per germline. V gave up 3 bases and J gave up 8 bases, with 17 bases separating them. The CDR3 length is 15 residues. Written as DNA, the CDR3 is TGTGCCAGCAGCTTGGCTAGCAGGGTTAGCGATGAGCAGTTCTTC. It yields the protein CASSLASRVSDEQFF.

This chain uses TRBV7-9 with TRBJ1-6, with D possibly being TRBD1 (6 bases). The V and J ends lost 4 bases and 10 bases respectively, with 17 bases between them. The length of the CDR3 is 15 residues. The germline V gene has CDR1 SEHNR and CDR2 FQNEAQ (reference sequence). CDR3 bases: TGTGCCAGCAGCTCTCTGAAGGGGGGGGAATCACCCCTCCACTTT. This encodes CASSSLKGGESPLHF. Full variable domain (missing parts from reference TRBV7-9 and TRBJ1-6): DTGVSQNPRHKITKRGQNVTFRCDPISEHNRLYWYRQTLGQGPEFLTYFQNEAQLEKSRLLSDRFSAERPKGSFSTLEIQRTEQGDSAMYLCASSSLKGGESPLHFGNGTRLTVT.

This sequence joins TRBV14 and TRBJ1-2; D is uncertain. V lost 3 bases to trimming and J lost 4 bases, with 12 bases between them. This CDR3 region has 14 residues. Germline values: CDR1 SGHDN, CDR2 FVKESK. CDR3 coding DNA: TGTGCCAGCAGCCACGATCACTACTCCTATGGCTACACCTTC. It translates to CASSHDHYSYGYTF.

The chain joins TRBV11-2 to TRBJ2-3, with 13 bases that match TRBD2. This CDR3 is built from 18 residues. After removal of 4 bases from V and 2 bases from J, the junction contained 9 bases not matched to a gene. The V gene's germline CDR1 is SGHAT and CDR2 FQNNGV. The CDR3 DNA follows: TGTGCCAGCAGCTCACCGGGGGGGACTAGCGGGATCACAGATACGCAGTATTTT. Its protein is CASSSPGGTSGITDTQYF.

CDR3 loop: CSVEDKTSRSPYNEQFF. The CDR3 coding sequence is TGCAGCGTTGAAGATAAGACTAGCCGGAGCCCCTACAATGAGCAGTTCTTC. The chain couples TRBV29-1 to TRBJ2-1, with 7 bases identical to TRBD2. The CDR3 loop spans 17 amino acids. Unmatched junction bases numbered 10, after V lost 0 bases and J lost 2 bases. CDR1 is SQVTM, CDR2 ANQGSEA, per germline.

This chain connects TRBV19 to TRBJ2-7; D might be TRBD2 (6 bases). Germline V gene sequence: CDR1 LNHDA, CDR2 SQIVND (reference sequence). V lost 0 bases, J lost 6 bases, and 12 bases lay in between. This CDR3 has 14 amino acids. The CDR3 nucleotides are TGTGCCAGTAGTATAGATCGGGAGCTCGGCGAGCAGTACTTC. Encoded protein: CASSIDRELGEQYF.

This chain uses TRBV27 with TRBJ1-4, with TRBD1 matching over 8 bases. The V gene end was trimmed by 6 bases and the J gene end by 3 bases; junction bases not matched to a gene: 3. CDR1 and CDR2 (germline): MNHEY, SMNVEV (reference sequence). This CDR3 has 14 residues. The CDR3 protein is CASSETGANEKLFF. In DNA, the CDR3 is TGTGCCAGCAGCGAGACAGGGGCTAATGAAAAACTGTTTTTT.

The J gene is TRBJ2-1, the V gene TRBV20-1, with no clear D. In germline, CDR1 is DFQATT, CDR2 SNEGSKA (reference sequence). The CDR3 is made up of 13 amino acids. The V gene lost 6 bases and the J gene lost 0 bases, with 9 bases spanning the gap. CDR3 DNA sequence: TGCAGTGCCCCAAGAAGCTCCTACAATGAGCAGTTCTTC. Protein sequence: CSAPRSSYNEQFF.

This sequence joins TRBV4-3 and TRBJ2-7; TRBD2 matches at 10 bases. The trim removed 4 bases at V and 3 bases at J, leaving 9 bases unmatched. CDR1 LGHNA and CDR2 YSLEER come from the germline V gene. The CDR3 runs 16 residues. The chain's CDR3 is CASSPTSGRPYYEQYF. The CDR3 bases are TGCGCCAGCAGCCCGACTAGCGGGCGGCCTTACTACGAGCAGTACTTC.

The rearrangement links TRBV7-2 to TRBJ2-7, with TRBD1 identical over 7 bases. The CDR3 runs to 12 residues. Germline V gene data show CDR1 as SGHTA and CDR2 as FQGNSA. The trim removed 3 bases at V and 5 bases at J, leaving 1 base unmatched. The CDR3 bases are TGTGCCAGCAGCTTTACAGGGGACGAGCAGTACTTC. It specifies CASSFTGDEQYF.